This T cell receptor beta chain was identified in a study of response to subunit inactivated influenza vaccine. The study's findings and limits: A suggestion made by the authors is that each seasonal influenza vaccination recruits few new T cells.

This clonotype occurred a few times. Antigen: not known. The ends lost 6 bases at V and 4 bases at J; junction bases unmatched: 8. The CDR3 is 15 residues long. CDR1 is MNHNS and CDR2 is SASEGT in the germline V gene. TCRdb reanalysed the RT-PCR reads using MiXCR and keeps one entry per CDR3 protein. The sample carries hundreds of thousands of distinct CDR3 sequences, 11% recorded once. This specimen consisted of PBMCs from blood, obtained 45 days after vaccination. The origin of this receptor is a man over 45 who received an inactivated influenza vaccine. This sequence joins TRBV6-1 and TRBJ1-5; 8 bases match TRBD1. CDR3 protein: CASRPSGGENQPQHF. CDR3 DNA: TGTGCCAGCAGGCCCTCAGGGGGCGAGAATCAGCCCCAGCATTTT.